These 9 T cell receptor beta chains share one sample of origin, sequenced in a study of CD8 T cells in Susac syndrome. RNA in amounts of roughly 0.5 to 1 ug was reverse transcribed with random hexamers. TCRdb redid the calling of the immunoSEQ multiplex PCR reads with MiXCR, one entry per CDR3 protein. In the table there are approximately 120,000 distinct CDR3 sequences, 90% to 98% of which are singletons. Sequencing used CD4+ T cells from PBMCs. These receptors all come from a human donor in good health.

V is TRBV6-2 or TRBV6-3 and J is TRBJ1-5; 8 positions agree with TRBD1. The V and J ends lost 6 bases and 4 bases, in that order; junction bases with no gene match: 8. Germline CDR1 MNHEY, CDR2 SVGEGT. This CDR3 has 15 amino acids. CDR3 protein: CASRRTGMLNQPQHF. The CDR3 coding sequence is TGTGCCAGCAGACGGACAGGGATGTTAAATCAGCCCCAGCATTTT.

The chain has TRBV7-3 and TRBJ2-3, with 14 bases aligning to TRBD2. From germline, CDR1 is SGHTA and CDR2 FQGTGA. CDR3 length: 17 residues. V was clipped by 5 bases and J by 2 bases; unmatched bases: 6. The CDR3 here is CASSVGLAGAFTDTQYF. CDR3 DNA sequence: TGTGCCAGCAGCGTGGGACTAGCGGGGGCTTTCACAGATACGCAGTATTTT.

V usage is TRBV11-1 and J usage is TRBJ1-2; D call uncertain. V dropped 1 base and J dropped 4 bases, with 13 bases sitting between them. Germline loops: CDR1 SGHAT, CDR2 FQDESV (reference sequence). CDR3 length: 15 amino acids. This CDR3 reads CASSLVGDGFYGYTF. CDR3 coding DNA: TGTGCCAGCAGCTTAGTTGGCGACGGCTTCTATGGCTACACCTTC.

CDR3 region: CASSATGTRTATNEKLFF. CDR3 nucleotides: TGCGCCAGCAGCGCGACTGGGACGAGAACTGCAACTAATGAAAAACTGTTTTTT. V gene TRBV5-1 combines with J gene TRBJ1-4; possible D gene TRBD1, 5 bases. Germline V CDR1 and CDR2: SGHRS, YFSETQ. V gave up 4 bases and J gave up 0 bases, with 19 bases separating them. The CDR3 runs to 18 residues.

CDR3 residues: CASSQEGRGGGETQYF. Here the CDR3 DNA reads TGTGCCAGCAGCCAAGAGGGTCGTGGAGGGGGTGAGACCCAGTACTTC. This chain uses TRBV4-2 with TRBJ2-5, with D perhaps assigned TRBD1 or TRBD2 (6 bases each). Germline assignment: CDR1 LGHNA and CDR2 YNFKEQ. CDR3 length equals 16 residues. The V gene lost 0 bases and the J gene lost 5 bases, with 16 bases spanning the gap.

The chain carries TRBV12-3 or TRBV12-4 and TRBJ2-3; D might be TRBD2 (6 bases). The V gene lost 5 bases and the J gene lost 4 bases, with 19 bases spanning the gap. The CDR3 has 16 amino acids. The CDR3 reads CASSPWGSGRADTQYF. The DNA of the CDR3 is TGTGCCAGCAGTCCCTGGGGTAGCGGACGGGCAGATACGCAGTATTTT.

The chain couples TRBV14 to TRBJ2-1, with TRBD2 matching over 9 bases. With V trimmed by 5 bases and J by 1 base, 15 bases remained unmatched. Germline V CDR1 and CDR2: SGHDN, FVKESK. The CDR3 has 19 residues. The chain's CDR3 is CASSDDRARSGGSYNEQFF. Here the CDR3 DNA reads TGTGCCAGCAGCGATGACAGGGCAAGGAGCGGGGGGTCCTACAATGAGCAGTTCTTC.

This sequence joins TRBV6-5 and TRBJ2-7, with 7 bases identical to TRBD2. Trimming cost V 0 bases and J 3 bases; bases outside gene matches: 5. The CDR3 has 15 residues. Germline values: CDR1 MNHEY, CDR2 SVGAGI. Here the CDR3 DNA reads TGTGCCAGCAGTTACTCGAATCTAGCGGACTACGAGCAGTACTTC. This codes for CASSYSNLADYEQYF.

The chain uses TRBV4-1 and TRBJ2-3; maybe TRBD2 (6 bases). Germline V CDR1 and CDR2: MGHRA, YSYEKL. V shed 3 bases and J shed 5 bases, with 15 bases lying between them. The CDR3 has 15 residues. CDR3 protein: CASSHYGGVRDTQYF. CDR3 in DNA: TGCGCCAGCAGCCACTACGGGGGTGTGAGAGATACGCAGTATTTT.